Presented here are 10 T cell receptor beta chains from one specimen sequenced in a study of cytomegalovirus exposure and HLA in healthy donors. PCR involved 60 Vbeta and 13 Jbeta primers. Profiling relied on immunoSEQ multiplex PCR, and the TCRdb table lists in-frame clones only, not all of them. The sample carries some 65,000 clones, 62% recorded once. The specimen was PBMCs. All receptors come from a man aged 30-40 years in good health and CMV-seronegative.

This chain uses TRBV27 with TRBJ1-1; TRBD1 agrees at 11 bases. The CDR3 covers 14 residues. V shed 2 bases and J 4 bases; nucleotides not matched to a gene: 0. The germline V gene encodes CDR1 MNHEY and CDR2 SMNVEV (reference sequence). The CDR3 reads CASSLGQGATEAFF. In DNA, the CDR3 is TGTGCCAGCAGTTTAGGACAGGGGGCCACTGAAGCTTTCTTT.

The rearrangement uses TRBV6-5 and TRBJ2-2; tentatively, D is TRBD2 (6 bases). The V gene's germline CDR1 is MNHEY and CDR2 SVGAGI. Trimming stripped 0 bases from V and 6 bases from J, with 8 bases between. The CDR3 spans 14 residues. The CDR3 DNA reads as TGTGCCAGCAGTTACTCGGAGGGGTCCGGGGAGCTGTTTTTT. As protein: CASSYSEGSGELFF.

The chain recombines TRBV6-5 with TRBJ2-1; 9 bases are a match to TRBD1. The germline gives CDR1 MNHEY, CDR2 SVGAGI. The CDR3 is 15 residues long. With V trimmed by 5 bases and J by 0 bases, 2 bases remained unmatched. The CDR3 DNA reads as TGTGCCAGCAGTACGACAGGGGGCTCCTACAATGAGCAGTTCTTC. This translates into CASSTTGGSYNEQFF.

This clone was observed a single time. The chain combines TRBV19 with TRBJ1-1; tentatively, D is TRBD1 (6 bases). V was pared by 6 bases and J by 1 base, with 9 bases between. Germline CDR1 and CDR2: LNHDA and SQIVND (reference sequence). The length of the CDR3 is 13 residues. Here the CDR3 DNA reads TGTGCCAGTAGCCTGACAGGGAACACTGAAGCTTTCTTT. Protein: CASSLTGNTEAFF.

The V call is TRBV27, the J call TRBJ1-5; D is unresolved. The germline gives CDR1 MNHEY, CDR2 SMNVEV (reference sequence). Deletions cut 3 bases from V and 3 bases from J, with 9 bases between. The CDR3 totals 14 residues. This CDR3 is CASSLASPNQPQHF. The CDR3 nucleotides are TGTGCCAGCAGTTTGGCAAGTCCCAATCAGCCCCAGCATTTT.

This chain links TRBV6-5 with TRBJ2-2; D is perhaps TRBD1 (5 bases). Per the germline V gene, CDR1 is MNHEY and CDR2 is SVGAGI. The CDR3 contains 15 residues. The germline V and J ends were trimmed by 2 bases and 4 bases, with 11 bases remaining between them. CDR3 in DNA: TGTGCCAGCAGTTACGCTCGACAGCCCACCGGGGAGCTGTTTTTT. It specifies CASSYARQPTGELFF.

The rearrangement uses TRBV29-1 and TRBJ1-1; D is unresolved. Trimming cost V 5 bases and J 3 bases, with 10 bases left between them. The CDR3 contains 12 residues. Per the germline V gene, CDR1 is SQVTM and CDR2 is ANQGSEA. Here the CDR3 DNA reads TGCAGCGTTTGGGCCATCCACACTGAAGCTTTCTTT. Amino acids: CSVWAIHTEAFF.

The chain recombines TRBV29-1 with TRBJ2-3; no firm D call. Germline values: CDR1 SQVTM, CDR2 ANQGSEA. The ends were cut back, 4 bases at V and 0 bases at J, with 8 bases in the middle. This CDR3 comprises 13 residues. CDR3 sequence (DNA): TGCAGCGTTGTAGTTCCTAGCACAGATACGCAGTATTTT. This codes for CSVVVPSTDTQYF.

The CDR3 reads CASSLVPAGVTGELFF. The DNA of the CDR3 is TGTGCCAGCAGCTTAGTGCCAGCGGGGGTTACCGGGGAGCTGTTTTTT. The chain employs TRBV7-8 and TRBJ2-2, with 8 bases lining up with TRBD2. The trim removed 1 base at V and 5 bases at J, leaving 6 bases unmatched. Germline CDR1 reads SGHVS; CDR2 reads FQNEAQ. There are 16 residues in the CDR3.

This clone is a singleton in its sample. The rearrangement links TRBV6-5 to TRBJ2-2; 11 positions agree with TRBD1. CDR3 length equals 14 residues. Germline assignment: CDR1 MNHEY and CDR2 SVGAGI. V lost 6 bases to trimming and J lost 7 bases; unmatched junction nucleotides: 4. CDR3 nucleotides: TGTGCCAGCAGCCCGGGACAGGGGGTCGGGGAGCTGTTTTTT. It translates to CASSPGQGVGELFF.